This paragraph reports one T cell receptor beta chain. From germline, CDR1 is LNHNV and CDR2 YYDKDF (reference sequence). The junction had 6 bases not matched to a gene; V was cut back by 7 bases and J by 4 bases. The CDR3 runs 13 residues. This entry belongs to a study of response to subunit inactivated influenza vaccine. Each CDR3 protein is one row after TCRdb ran MiXCR on the RT-PCR reads. The data hold more than 550,000 distinct CDR3 sequences, with roughly 12% observed a single time. These data were also filed under a second study, of T cells expressing NK-cell markers. That paper notes: 5'RACE template switching built TCR beta cDNA with unique molecular identifiers. The same clonotypes also predominated in the CD3+CD56-NKG2C+ fraction of a few donors.

The sequencing used PBMCs from blood, collected on the day of vaccination. The rearrangement links TRBV15 to TRBJ2-7; 8 nucleotides agree with TRBD1. The clonotype comes from a man aged 50 to 59 who received an inactivated influenza vaccine. This CDR3 reads CATTDRERYEQYF. The CDR3 DNA reads as TGTGCCACCACGGACAGGGAGCGTTACGAGCAGTACTTC.